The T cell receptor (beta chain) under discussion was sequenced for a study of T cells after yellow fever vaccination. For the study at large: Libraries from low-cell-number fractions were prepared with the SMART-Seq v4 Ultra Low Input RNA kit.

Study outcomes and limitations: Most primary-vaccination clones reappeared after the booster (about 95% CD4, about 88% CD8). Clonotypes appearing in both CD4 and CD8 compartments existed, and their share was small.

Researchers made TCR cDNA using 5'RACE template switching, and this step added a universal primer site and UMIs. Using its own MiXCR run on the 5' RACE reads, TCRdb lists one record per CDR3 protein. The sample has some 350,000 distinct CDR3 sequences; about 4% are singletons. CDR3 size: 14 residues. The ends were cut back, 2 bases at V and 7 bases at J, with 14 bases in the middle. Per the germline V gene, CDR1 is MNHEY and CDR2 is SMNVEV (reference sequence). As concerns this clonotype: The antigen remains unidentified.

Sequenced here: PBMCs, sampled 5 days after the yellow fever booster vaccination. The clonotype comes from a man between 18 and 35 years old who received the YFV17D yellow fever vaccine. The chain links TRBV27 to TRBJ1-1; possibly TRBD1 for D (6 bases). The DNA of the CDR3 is TGTGCCAGCAGTTTACAGGGGTTATTGGATGAAGCTTTCTTT. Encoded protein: CASSLQGLLDEAFF.